This T cell receptor (beta chain) was sequenced for a study of neurological immune-mediated disorders. Overall study results and limits: The repertoires of 18 of 34 multiple sclerosis patients were placed by phylogenetic grouping in a single related-CDR3 cluster, which may be a signature. Clinical and MRI features did not associate with the cluster found in multiple sclerosis patients.

This clonotype has just a few counts. Its specificity is not known. This CDR3 has 12 amino acids. The J segment lost 10 bases and the V segment lost 8 bases, leaving 3 bases of the junction unmatched. Per germline, CDR1 WSHSY and CDR2 SAAADI. The authors produced cDNA by 5'RACE using 10-nucleotide random UMIs. MiXCR, run by TCRdb on the 5' RACE reads, gives a single entry per CDR3 protein. The sample contains roughly 120,000 distinct CDR3 sequences, more than 2.5% of which appear only once. The unsorted libraries originated from 2 million PBMCs kept at -80 C. This sequence was found in a woman younger than 45 with multiple sclerosis. The rearrangement joins TRBV10-2 to TRBJ2-1; 12 bases are a match to TRBD2. Sequences were obtained from PBMCs. This chain's CDR3 is CASLGLAGEQFF. The CDR3 nucleotides are TGCGCCAGCCTTGGACTAGCGGGAGAGCAGTTCTTC.